A single sample is the source of the 7 T cell receptor beta chains below, sequenced in a study of blood T cell repertoires in COVID-19. TCRdb's copy holds only in-frame clones and misses some; the assay was immunoSEQ multiplex PCR. The sample lists under 65,000 clones, 85% to 90% seen once, with more than 1.2% in the top ten. Material: peripheral blood. The receptors were sampled from a man in his sixties with acute or convalescent COVID-19.

The V call is TRBV4-3, the J call TRBJ1-4, with D unclear. V lost 0 bases and J 7 bases, leaving 12 bases between the germline ends. Germline CDR1 reads LGHNA; CDR2 reads YSLEER. The CDR3 has 15 amino acids. CDR3 residues: CASSQDLMWAEKLFF. The DNA of the CDR3 is TGCGCCAGCAGCCAAGATCTTATGTGGGCTGAAAAACTGTTTTTT.

This chain links TRBV2 with TRBJ1-5; maybe TRBD1 (6 bases). This CDR3 spans 15 amino acids. With 1 base removed from V and 9 bases from J, the gap between germline ends came to 16 bases. Germline CDR1 SNHLY, CDR2 FYNNEI. CDR3 sequence reads: CASSEGRGSAGPQHF. The CDR3, as DNA: TGTGCCAGCAGTGAAGGCAGGGGCTCGGCCGGGCCCCAGCATTTT. The full variable domain, rest sourced from reference TRBV2 and TRBJ1-5, is EPEVTQTPSHQVTQMGQEVILRCVPISNHLYFYWYRQILGQKVEFLVSFYNNEISEKSEIFDDQFSVERPDGSNFTLKIRSTKLEDSAMYFCASSEGRGSAGPQHFGDGTRLSIL.

The chain recombines TRBV14 with TRBJ2-7, with D maybe TRBD2 (5 bases). V lost 5 bases and J 7 bases, leaving 9 bases between the germline ends. Germline V lookup: CDR1 SGHDN, CDR2 FVKESK. CDR3 length: 11 amino acids. In nucleotides, the CDR3 is TGTGCCAGCAGCACCGAGGGAGAGCAGTACTTC. Its translation: CASSTEGEQYF.

This chain uses TRBV14 with TRBJ1-1, with D perhaps TRBD1 (5 bases). The germline V gene has CDR1 SGHDN and CDR2 FVKESK. The length of the CDR3 is 15 residues. Deletions cut 2 bases from V and 0 bases from J, with 10 bases between. The CDR3 nucleotides read TGTGCCAGCAGCCAACACCGGGGGATGAACACTGAAGCTTTCTTT. Translating gives CASSQHRGMNTEAFF. Complete variable domain (other parts from reference TRBV14 and TRBJ1-1): EAGVTQFPSHSVIEKGQTVTLRCDPISGHDNLYWYRRVMGKEIKFLLHFVKESKQDESGMPNNRFLAERTGGTYSTLKVQPAELEDSGVYFCASSQHRGMNTEAFFGQGTRLTVV.

The chain couples TRBV2 to TRBJ2-5, with TRBD1 matching 8 bases. This CDR3 is built from 15 residues. Germline CDR1 reads SNHLY; CDR2 reads FYNNEI. Losses at the gene ends were 5 bases for V and 1 base for J; bases not matched to a gene: 6. The CDR3, as DNA: TGTGCCAGCAGTCTGGACAGGGACCCCCAAGAGACCCAGTACTTC. Translated, it gives CASSLDRDPQETQYF.

This chain links TRBV12-3 or TRBV12-4 with TRBJ2-3, with D unclear. V lost 4 bases to trimming and J lost 6 bases, with 11 bases between them. The CDR3 is 13 amino acids. The CDR3 region has the DNA TGTGCCAGCAGTTCCCCCGCCGGGGATACGCAGTATTTT. This encodes CASSSPAGDTQYF.

This clone was observed a few times. V gene TRBV11-3 combines with J gene TRBJ2-3, with 7 bases that match TRBD2. This CDR3 contains 16 residues. The V gene's germline CDR1 is SGHNT and CDR2 YENEEA. With 5 bases clipped from V and 4 bases from J, the junction kept 12 bases outside the gene matches. CDR3 protein: CASSPGTTNRADTQYF. The CDR3, as DNA: TGTGCCAGCAGCCCCGGGACTACGAATCGGGCAGATACGCAGTATTTT.